The next 27 T cell receptor beta chains were all read from a single sample in a study of Ad26.COV2.S vaccination and SARS-CoV-2 variants. The sample's treatment: roughly 18 received Ad26.COV2.S at low or high dose, single or two shots; roughly 5 received placebo; per-sample allocation not given. Repertoires come from day 63 after the first vaccine or placebo injection. Assay used: immunoSEQ multiplex PCR; TCRdb lists only in-frame clones, some missing. The sample contains about 350,000 clones, 80% to 90% of which appear only once. The source material was peripheral blood, sampled in a trial of Ad26.COV2.S vaccine versus placebo. These receptors were taken from a person between 18 and 65 years old who received the Ad26.COV2.S COVID-19 vaccine or a placebo.

The chain employs TRBV18 and TRBJ2-1, with TRBD1 matching 8 bases. Germline V gene sequence: CDR1 KGHSH, CDR2 LQKENI. V shed 4 bases, J shed 10 bases, and the junction held 6 bases outside the gene matches. The CDR3 runs 13 residues. CDR3: CASSRMDREEQFF. CDR3 nucleotides: TGTGCCAGCTCACGGATGGACAGGGAGGAGCAGTTCTTC.

The rearrangement links TRBV7-8 to TRBJ2-5; the D gene is possibly TRBD2 (6 bases). Germline V gene sequence: CDR1 SGHVS, CDR2 FQNEAQ. This CDR3 contains 18 residues. V lost 1 base, J lost 0 bases, and 18 bases lay in between. The CDR3 DNA is TGTGCCAGCAGCTTAGGGTTGATGGGACTCCGGTACCAAGAGACCCAGTACTTC. Encoded protein: CASSLGLMGLRYQETQYF.

This clone appeared once. The CDR3 DNA is TGTGCCAGCAGCGCAGCCGGGACTAGCGGGGAGAATGAGCAGTTCTTC. This gives the protein CASSAAGTSGENEQFF. The rearrangement joins TRBV9 to TRBJ2-1, with 13 bases identical to TRBD2. CDR3 length: 16 residues. V was clipped by 3 bases and J by 7 bases; unmatched bases: 7. Germline CDR1 SGDLS, CDR2 YYNGEE.

J is TRBJ2-3 and V is TRBV7-2; D possibly corresponds to TRBD2 (5 bases). CDR1 and CDR2 (germline): SGHTA, FQGNSA. The V end was cut by 1 base, the J end by 6 bases, with 8 bases between. This CDR3 region has 13 residues. The CDR3 region has the DNA TGTGCCAGCAGCTTAGACCGCGGGGATACGCAGTATTTT. Translating it yields CASSLDRGDTQYF.

The rearrangement links TRBV27 to TRBJ1-2; 7 bases are a match to TRBD1. The CDR3 has 16 amino acids. Trimming took 7 bases from V and 0 from J; bases not matched to a gene: 11. CDR1 is MNHEY and CDR2 is SMNVEV in the germline V gene (reference sequence). The DNA of the CDR3 is TGTGCCAGCAAGCCGGGACAGAGGGTAGCTAACTATGGCTACACCTTC. This codes for CASKPGQRVANYGYTF.

V usage is TRBV19 and J usage is TRBJ1-3, with D unresolved. Trimming left V 5 bases short and J 1 base short, with 15 bases between. The CDR3 consists of 16 residues. From germline, CDR1 is LNHDA and CDR2 SQIVND (reference sequence). Here the CDR3 DNA reads TGTGCCAGTAGTGTGGGCAGTATAACGTCTGGAAACACCATATATTTT. Translated, it gives CASSVGSITSGNTIYF.

The chain employs TRBV4-3 and TRBJ1-3; weak D call: TRBD1 (6 bases). CDR3 size: 17 residues. Trimming left V 0 bases short and J 2 bases short, with 14 bases between. The germline V gene encodes CDR1 LGHNA and CDR2 YSLEER. The chain's CDR3 is CASSQEGYGGPGNTIYF. The DNA for the CDR3 is TGCGCCAGCAGCCAAGAAGGGTACGGGGGGCCTGGAAACACCATATATTTT.

This chain links TRBV13 with TRBJ1-2; a possible D gene is TRBD1 (5 bases). CDR3 length equals 19 residues. V lost 2 bases, J lost 1 base, and 23 bases lay in between. Germline-derived CDR1 and CDR2 are PRHDT and FYEKMQ (reference sequence). CDR3 loop: CASSLRDGTPGLLNYGYTF. The DNA for the CDR3 is TGTGCCAGCAGCTTAAGAGACGGGACCCCCGGCCTCCTTAACTATGGCTACACCTTC.

J is TRBJ2-5 and V is TRBV13; D possibly corresponds to TRBD2 (5 bases). Germline CDR1 and CDR2: PRHDT and FYEKMQ (reference sequence). Trimming shortened V by 5 bases and J by 5 bases, and 21 bases separated the two germline ends. This CDR3 contains 16 residues. The CDR3 is CASSPRGEASRETQYF. CDR3 nucleotides: TGTGCCAGCAGCCCACGGGGAGAGGCGAGTAGGGAGACCCAGTACTTC.

The V and J genes are TRBV18 and TRBJ1-5, with unresolved D. This CDR3 contains 14 residues. The germline gives CDR1 KGHSH, CDR2 LQKENI. V was shortened by 0 bases and J by 4 bases, with 7 bases between the two germline ends. The CDR3 protein is CASSPPPGNQPQHF. CDR3 nucleotide sequence: TGTGCCAGCTCACCACCGCCGGGTAATCAGCCCCAGCATTTT.

This clone was recorded a few times. The rearrangement joins TRBV14 to TRBJ1-2; D is ambiguous. The V and J ends lost 0 bases and 8 bases respectively, with 7 bases between them. The CDR3 has 12 amino acids. Germline V gives CDR1 SGHDN, CDR2 FVKESK. CDR3 sequence: CASSQDGRGYTF. The DNA for the CDR3 is TGTGCCAGCAGCCAAGACGGTAGGGGCTACACCTTC.

J is TRBJ2-1 and V is TRBV20-1; D might be TRBD2 (6 bases). This CDR3 region has 13 residues. The V and J ends lost 3 bases and 5 bases respectively, with 11 bases between them. Germline CDR1 reads DFQATT; CDR2 reads SNEGSKA (reference sequence). CDR3 bases: TGCAGTGCTAGTGGGCTAGCGAACAATGAGCAGTTCTTC. Protein sequence: CSASGLANNEQFF.

CDR3 sequence reads: CASSLAGVGDEQFF. For the CDR3, the DNA is TGTGCCAGCAGCCTAGCGGGAGTAGGCGATGAGCAGTTCTTC. The genes are TRBV2 and TRBJ2-1, with 10 bases that match TRBD2. The junction had 7 bases not matched to a gene; V was cut back by 6 bases and J by 8 bases. Germline CDR1 reads SNHLY; CDR2 reads FYNNEI. The CDR3 is 14 residues long.

The chain carries TRBV19 and TRBJ2-1; TRBD2 is a possible D gene (7 bases). CDR3 length: 14 residues. The ends were cut back, 6 bases at V and 2 bases at J, with 11 bases in the middle. Germline V gene data show CDR1 as LNHDA and CDR2 as SQIVND (reference sequence). CDR3 coding DNA: TGTGCCAGTAGGCGCGGGGGCGCCTACAATGAGCAGTTCTTC. Translation gives CASRRGGAYNEQFF.

The rearrangement links TRBV4-1 to TRBJ1-2, with 10 bases aligning to TRBD1. Trimming removed 0 bases from V and 5 bases from J; junction bases left unmatched: 12. The CDR3 contains 18 residues. Germline assignment: CDR1 MGHRA and CDR2 YSYEKL. CDR3 sequence (DNA): TGCGCCAGCAGCCAAGAATGGGGGACAGGGGAGTTAGGGTATGGCTACACCTTC. Translation: CASSQEWGTGELGYGYTF.

The chain combines TRBV28 with TRBJ2-2; weak D call: TRBD1 (6 bases). Germline V gives CDR1 MDHEN, CDR2 SYDVKM. CDR3 length equals 16 residues. V was trimmed by 5 bases and J by 5 bases, leaving 18 bases between them. The CDR3 is CASSGLTGFGTGELFF. CDR3 DNA sequence: TGTGCCAGCAGTGGATTAACAGGGTTCGGTACCGGGGAGCTGTTTTTT.

The CDR3: CASSLGQGNYGYTF. The DNA for the CDR3 is TGCGCCAGCAGCCTTGGGCAGGGAAACTATGGCTACACCTTC. V gene TRBV4-1 combines with J gene TRBJ1-2; a weak D match, TRBD1 (5 bases). CDR3 length: 14 amino acids. Per germline, CDR1 MGHRA and CDR2 YSYEKL. V gave up 4 bases and J gave up 2 bases, with 11 bases separating them.

This clone was counted a single time. This rearrangement joins TRBV13 to TRBJ2-7; D uncertain. Trimming stripped 1 base from V and 4 bases from J, with 2 bases between. This CDR3 comprises 11 residues. The germline V gene has CDR1 PRHDT and CDR2 FYEKMQ (reference sequence). This CDR3 reads CASSLDYEQYF. CDR3 nucleotides: TGTGCCAGCAGCTTAGATTACGAGCAGTACTTC. Variable domain in full (rest from reference TRBV13 and TRBJ2-7): AAGVIQSPRHLIKEKRETATLKCYPIPRHDTVYWYQQGPGQDPQFLISFYEKMQSDKGSIPDRFSAQQFSDYHSELNMSSLELGDSALYFCASSLDYEQYFGPGTRLTVT.

V is TRBV28 and J is TRBJ2-1; 9 bases map to TRBD1. The germline gives CDR1 MDHEN, CDR2 SYDVKM. This CDR3 has 15 residues. V shed 5 bases, J shed 9 bases, and the junction held 11 bases outside the gene matches. DNA of the CDR3: TGTGCCAGCAGTGGTACCGGGACAGGGAGTCCTGAGCAGTTCTTC. Amino acid sequence: CASSGTGTGSPEQFF.

This clone occurred once. The rearrangement links TRBV5-6 to TRBJ1-2, with 8 positions matching TRBD1. Germline CDR1 reads SGHDT; CDR2 reads YYEEEE. The CDR3 spans 15 residues. After removal of 5 bases from V and 8 bases from J, the junction contained 14 bases not matched to a gene. DNA of the CDR3: TGTGCCAGCAGATCTCGTCCAGGGGGCTCGCGGGGCTACACCTTC. It translates to CASRSRPGGSRGYTF.

V usage is TRBV7-2 and J usage is TRBJ2-1; the D is unclear. V gave up 1 base and J gave up 9 bases, with 7 bases separating them. Looked up from germline, CDR1 is SGHTA and CDR2 is FQGNSA. The CDR3 is 12 residues long. CDR3: CASSLESREQFF. In DNA, the CDR3 is TGTGCCAGCAGCTTAGAGAGCCGTGAGCAGTTCTTC. Variable domain in full (rest from reference TRBV7-2 and TRBJ2-1): GAGVSQSPSNKVTEKGKDVELRCDPISGHTALYWYRQSLGQGLEFLIYFQGNSAPDKSGLPSDRFSAERTGGSVSTLTIQRTQQEDSAVYLCASSLESREQFFGPGTRLTVL.

This clone was recorded only once. The chain couples TRBV7-9 to TRBJ2-7, with D possibly being TRBD1 (6 bases). This CDR3 is built from 14 residues. The V and J ends lost 4 bases and 5 bases respectively, with 15 bases between them. Germline CDR1 is SEHNR and CDR2 is FQNEAQ (reference sequence). The CDR3 DNA reads TGTGCCAGCAGCTCCCCTACGCAGGGGAACGAGCAGTACTTC. It yields the protein CASSSPTQGNEQYF. The full variable domain, rest sourced from reference TRBV7-9 and TRBJ2-7, is DTGVSQNPRHKITKRGQNVTFRCDPISEHNRLYWYRQTLGQGPEFLTYFQNEAQLEKSRLLSDRFSAERPKGSFSTLEIQRTEQGDSAMYLCASSSPTQGNEQYFGPGTRLTVT.

This rearrangement joins TRBV19 to TRBJ1-5; D unresolved. The CDR3 is made up of 15 amino acids. Germline V gene sequence: CDR1 LNHDA, CDR2 SQIVND (reference sequence). Trimming stripped 3 bases from V and 3 bases from J, with 12 bases between. The CDR3 coding sequence is TGTGCCAGTAGTATGGGTCTCAGTTCCAATCAGCCCCAGCATTTT. It codes for CASSMGLSSNQPQHF.

The chain uses TRBV2 and TRBJ1-5; D perhaps matches TRBD1 (6 bases). The CDR3 extends over 14 amino acids. V dropped 7 bases and J dropped 5 bases, with 15 bases sitting between them. Germline lookup yields CDR1 SNHLY and CDR2 FYNNEI. CDR3 sequence: CASTGAGRHQPQHF. CDR3 DNA sequence: TGTGCCAGCACGGGGGCAGGCCGACATCAGCCCCAGCATTTT.

This clone was seen only once. The rearrangement uses TRBV28 and TRBJ2-3; 8 nucleotides agree with TRBD1. CDR1 and CDR2 (germline): MDHEN, SYDVKM. The CDR3 length is 14 residues. V gave up 4 bases and J gave up 7 bases; unmatched junction bases: 7. CDR3 sequence (DNA): TGTGCCAGCAGTTGGACAGGGTCCGCCCATACGCAGTATTTT. Its translation: CASSWTGSAHTQYF. The whole variable domain, remainder taken from reference TRBV28 and TRBJ2-3, is DVKVTQSSRYLVKRTGEKVFLECVQDMDHENMFWYRQDPGLGLRLIYFSYDVKMKEKGDIPEGYSVSREKKERFSLILESASTNQTSMYLCASSWTGSAHTQYFGPGTRLTVL.

V is TRBV28 and J is TRBJ2-7; perhaps D is TRBD1 or TRBD2 (5 bases each). From germline, CDR1 is MDHEN and CDR2 SYDVKM. The germline V and J ends were trimmed by 8 bases and 2 bases, with 10 bases remaining between them. CDR3 length: 12 amino acids. The CDR3 loop is CASGTDPYEQYF. In DNA form, the CDR3 reads TGTGCCAGCGGGACGGATCCCTACGAGCAGTACTTC.

V is TRBV5-1 and J is TRBJ2-3; TRBD2 matches 12 bases. This CDR3 is built from 15 residues. The germline V gene has CDR1 SGHRS and CDR2 YFSETQ. Trimming at V came to 3 bases and at J to 6 bases, leaving 5 bases not matched to a gene. CDR3: CASSSSGGAWDTQYF. DNA for the CDR3: TGCGCCAGCAGCTCTAGCGGGGGGGCATGGGATACGCAGTATTTT.